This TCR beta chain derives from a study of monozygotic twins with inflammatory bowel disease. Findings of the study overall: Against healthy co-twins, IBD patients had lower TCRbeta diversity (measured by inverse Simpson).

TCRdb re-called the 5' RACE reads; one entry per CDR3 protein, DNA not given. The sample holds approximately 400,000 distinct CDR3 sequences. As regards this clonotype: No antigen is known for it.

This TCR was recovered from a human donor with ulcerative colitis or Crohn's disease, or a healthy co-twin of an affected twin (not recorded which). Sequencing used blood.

The CDR3 sequence is CASSMPRGARGAGELFF. The chain carries TRBV19 and TRBJ2-2; TCRdb calls TRBD1, which cannot be checked without DNA. CDR1 LNHDA and CDR2 SQIVND come from the germline V gene (reference sequence). This CDR3 has 17 amino acids.